These T cell receptor beta chains were read from a single sample in a study of T cell responses to AZD1222 COVID-19 vaccine. Produced via immunoSEQ multiplex PCR; TCRdb's table is partial and in-frame only. The sample lists approximately 100,000 clones; roughly nine tenths were seen once. Sequencing used peripheral blood, obtained on day 0 of AZD1222 vaccination. The origin of the receptors is an adult in good health. Both conserved end residues are part of each CDR3. Each record gives: clone size, D gene, J gene, V gene, CDR3 DNA, CDR3 protein. D genes are given only for firm matches. Some rows mark clone size as missing; the rest say once, few, many or name a class of expanded clone.

- TRBD2 TRBJ2-7 TRBV5-1 TGCGCCAGCAGCGCCACTAGCGGGTACGAGCAGTACTTC CASSATSGYEQYF
- - TRBJ2-5 TRBV12-5 TGTGCTAGTGGTTTGACGAGCCAAGAGACCCAGTACTTC CASGLTSQETQYF
once - TRBJ2-6 TRBV5-4 TGTGCCAGCAGCTTATCAACCAGGGTGGGATCTGGGGCCAACGTCCTGACTTTC CASSLSTRVGSGANVLTF
few - TRBJ2-5 TRBV19 TGTGCCAGTAGTATGAGGGCCCAAGAGACCCAGTACTTC CASSMRAQETQYF
- TRBD1 TRBJ2-7 TRBV28 TGTGCCAGCAGTTCCTTCCGACAGGGCTTTGTAGACTTC CASSSFRQGFVDF
once TRBD2 TRBJ2-5 TRBV4-1 TGCGCCAGCAGCCTTCGACTAGCGGGGGGGCTGGAGACCCAGTACTTC CASSLRLAGGLETQYF
- - TRBJ1-2 TRBV7-6 TGTGCCAGCAGCCCTCTCCTCACGGGTGGCTACACCTTC CASSPLLTGGYTF
- - TRBJ2-3 TRBV7-3 TGTGCCAGCAGCCTGCAGGGGGGCCTAGGAGATACGCAGTATTTT CASSLQGGLGDTQYF
once TRBD1 TRBJ2-1 TRBV15 TGTGCCACCAGCCCGAGGACAGGGAACAATGAGCAGTTCTTC CATSPRTGNNEQFF
- TRBD1 TRBJ1-4 TRBV28 TGTGCCAGCAGCAGACGACAGGGGCGCTACCCAACTAATGAAAAACTGTTTTTT CASSRRQGRYPTNEKLFF
- TRBD1 TRBJ1-1 TRBV6-5 TGTGCCAGCAGGGCCAGGGGGAGCACTGAAGCTTTCTTT CASRARGSTEAFF
- - TRBJ2-7 TRBV6-5 TGTGCCAGCACCGAGAGGCTAAGGGCTACCTACGAGCAGTACTTC CASTERLRATYEQYF
- - TRBJ2-5 TRBV10-3 TGTGCCATCAGGTCCGACAGGGAGGGGGAGACCCAGTACTTC CAIRSDREGETQYF
- TRBD2 TRBJ2-7 TRBV27 TGTGCCAGCAGTTTATCGCTCCCTAGCGGGATCTACGAGCAGTACTTC CASSLSLPSGIYEQYF
- - TRBJ1-5 TRBV19 TGTGCCAGTAGTATAGAGCTAATTGGTAGCAATCAGCCCCAGCATTTT CASSIELIGSNQPQHF
- - TRBJ1-6 TRBV19 TGTGCCAGTACCCAAAGTCGGGACACGGGACTCGGGTCACCCCTCCACTTT CASTQSRDTGLGSPLHF
- TRBD1 TRBJ2-7 TRBV5-1 TGCGCCAGCAGCTTGAACAGGGGTAATTCCTACGAGCAGTACTTC CASSLNRGNSYEQYF
once - TRBJ2-1 TRBV5-6 TGTGCCAGCAGCTTGGCGACAAGGGTCTACAATGAGCAGTTCTTC CASSLATRVYNEQFF
- - TRBJ1-2 TRBV6-1 TGTGCCAGCAGTGACCGGGAAGGCTCTGGCTACACCTTC CASSDREGSGYTF
once - TRBJ1-4 TRBV5-6 TGTGCCAGCAGCTTCCCCGCAGGGTCAGGAAAACTGTTTTTT CASSFPAGSGKLFF
large TRBD2 TRBJ2-7 TRBV29-1 TGCAGCGTTAGCGGGAGAATCAACGAGCAGTACTTC CSVSGRINEQYF
- - TRBJ2-2 TRBV7-2 TGTGCCAGCAGCCTAAGGCGCACCGGGGAGCTGTTTTTT CASSLRRTGELFF
- - TRBJ2-3 TRBV7-9 TGTGCCAGCAGCTTAGCGGGGGTGGCTGCAGATACGCAGTATTTT CASSLAGVAADTQYF
- - TRBJ2-4 TRBV12-3/TRBV12-4 TGTGCCAGCAGTGCCCCCAAAAACATTCAGTACTTC CASSAPKNIQYF
- - TRBJ1-1 TRBV5-1 TGCGCCAGCAAGGCCCAGGACACTGAAGCTTTCTTT CASKAQDTEAFF
- - TRBJ1-1 TRBV5-1 TGCGCCAGCAGCTTGCAGACAGGGAACACTGAAGCTTTCTTT CASSLQTGNTEAFF
- TRBD1 TRBJ1-6 TRBV11-2 TGTGCCAGCAGCACCCCCAGGGGGCGTTCACCCCTCCACTTT CASSTPRGRSPLHF
- - TRBJ2-7 TRBV16 TGTGCCAGCAGCCAATCGCTAAGGTCCTACGAGCAGTACTTC CASSQSLRSYEQYF
- - TRBJ1-1 TRBV30 TGTGCCTGGAGAGCGGCGGACACTGAAGCTTTCTTT CAWRAADTEAFF
once - TRBJ2-3 TRBV27 TGTGCCAGCAGGAGCGACGGCACAGATACGCAGTATTTT CASRSDGTDTQYF
- TRBD1 TRBJ1-2 TRBV25-1 TGTGCCAGCAGTGCCTTAACCGGGACAGGGTTAGTCTATGGCTACACCTTC CASSALTGTGLVYGYTF
- TRBD1 TRBJ1-5 TRBV5-5 TGTGCCAGCAACAGGGGCCTCAATCAGCCCCAGCATTTT CASNRGLNQPQHF
- TRBD2 TRBJ2-3 TRBV2 TGTGCCAGCCGTACTAGCGGGGGGACAGATACGCAGTATTTT CASRTSGGTDTQYF
- - TRBJ2-3 TRBV18 TGTGCCAGCTCACCCGAAGATACGCAGTATTTT CASSPEDTQYF
- TRBD2 TRBJ2-1 TRBV18 TGTGCCAGCTCACGAGGGACTAGCGGGACAGGTGAGCAGTTCTTC CASSRGTSGTGEQFF
- TRBD1 TRBJ2-7 TRBV29-1 TGCAGCGTAGTACCCGGGACAGGGAGGAACGAGCAGTACTTC CSVVPGTGRNEQYF
- TRBD1 TRBJ1-2 TRBV19 TGTGCCAGTAGTAGAGGACAGGGTCTGGGTGGCTACACCTTC CASSRGQGLGGYTF